The rows below give T cell receptor beta chains drawn from one sample of a study of T cell repertoires in cytomegalovirus infection. A single record per CDR3 protein comes from TCRdb applying MiXCR to the reads. The sample yields around 190,000 distinct CDR3 sequences, roughly 14% seen once. Sequencing input: PBMCs. These receptors all come from a human donor in good health (CMV status not recorded). Some clones in this sample may be carry-over from other donors' samples. Both conserved end residues are part of each CDR3. The order of the fields is V gene, clone size, D gene, J gene, CDR3 DNA, CDR3 protein. D genes are given only for firm matches. Clone size appears in some rows only: once, few, many, or a class for an expanded clone.

TRBV7-3	many	TRBD1	TRBJ1-1	TGTGCCAGCAGCTTAATGCCAGGGGGAAACACTGAAGCTTTCTTT	CASSLMPGGNTEAFF
TRBV10-3	many	.	TRBJ2-7	TGTGCCATCAGTGAGTCTAGAGGCGAGCAGTACTTC	CAISESRGEQYF
TRBV5-6	many	TRBD1	TRBJ2-1	TGTGCCAGCAGCCTACAGGGGGATCTGTTCTTC	CASSLQGDLFF
TRBV12-3/TRBV12-4	.	TRBD1	TRBJ1-2	TGTGCCAGCAGTGTACTTCGGGACAGGGGGCATGGCTACACCTTC	CASSVLRDRGHGYTF
TRBV28	many	TRBD2	TRBJ2-7	TGTGCCAGCAGCGCCCTAGCGGGGATCACTTACGAGCAGTACTTC	CASSALAGITYEQYF
TRBV4-1	.	TRBD1	TRBJ1-1	TGCGCCAGCAGCCAAGTTCACGGGCAGGGGGTTATGAACACTGAAGCTTTCTTT	CASSQVHGQGVMNTEAFF
TRBV6-2/TRBV6-3	many	.	TRBJ2-7	TGTGCCAGCAGTTTCCCTCGTTTGCTAGCGAGGAGCTACGAGCAGTACTTC	CASSFPRLLARSYEQYF
TRBV10-3	.	TRBD2	TRBJ2-7	TGTGCCATCAGTGAAAACCTAGCGGGAGCGGACGAGCAGTACTTC	CAISENLAGADEQYF
TRBV5-6	many	.	TRBJ1-2	TGTGCCAGCAGCTTGGGACGCCGCCCGAACTATGGCTACACCTTC	CASSLGRRPNYGYTF
TRBV7-3	many	TRBD2	TRBJ2-3	TGTGCCAGCAGCCTTAGCGGGGTCCGCACAGATACGCAGTATTTT	CASSLSGVRTDTQYF
TRBV12-3/TRBV12-4	many	.	TRBJ2-1	TGTGCCAGCAGTCCAGCGGACTATTCCTACAATGAGCAGTTCTTC	CASSPADYSYNEQFF
TRBV7-9	.	.	TRBJ2-7	TGTGCCAGCAGCCTGGGGACACGTACCTACGAGCAGTACTTC	CASSLGTRTYEQYF
TRBV7-3	few	.	TRBJ2-2	TGTGCCAGCAGCCCAATGGCGGTAAACACCGGGGAGCTGTTTTTT	CASSPMAVNTGELFF
TRBV20-1	.	TRBD1	TRBJ2-1	TGCAGTGCTAGAGATTTGACCGGGACAGGGATAAATGAGCAGTTCTTC	CSARDLTGTGINEQFF
TRBV19	many	.	TRBJ2-3	TGTGCCAGTAGTATCGTTGGTGATCGTGTCACAGATACGCAGTATTTT	CASSIVGDRVTDTQYF
TRBV6-2/TRBV6-3	few	.	TRBJ2-3	TGTGCCAGCAGCTCACTCTCGCTTTCAGGGCCGGATACGCAGTATTTT	CASSSLSLSGPDTQYF
TRBV7-2	many	.	TRBJ2-1	TGTGCCAGCAGCCCACATTACAATGAGCAGTTCTTC	CASSPHYNEQFF